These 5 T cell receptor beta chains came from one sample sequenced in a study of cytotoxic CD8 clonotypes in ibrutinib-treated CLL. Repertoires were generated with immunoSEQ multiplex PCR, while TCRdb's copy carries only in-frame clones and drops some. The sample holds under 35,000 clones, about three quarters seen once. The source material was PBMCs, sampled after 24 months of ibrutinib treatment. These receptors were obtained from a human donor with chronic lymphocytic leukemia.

CDR3 DNA sequence: TGTGCCAGCAGCCTCCAGGGGTTCCTCCCTGGAAACACCATATATTTT. It yields the protein CASSLQGFLPGNTIYF. The chain has TRBV5-6 and TRBJ1-3; D perhaps matches TRBD1 (6 bases). Germline CDR1 reads SGHDT; CDR2 reads YYEEEE. V dropped 4 bases and J dropped 2 bases, with 16 bases sitting between them. CDR3 length equals 16 residues.

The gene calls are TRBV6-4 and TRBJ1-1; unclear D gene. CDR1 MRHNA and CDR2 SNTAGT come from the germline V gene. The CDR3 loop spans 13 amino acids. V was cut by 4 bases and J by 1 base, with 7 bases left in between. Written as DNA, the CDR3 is TGTGCCAGCAGTGCAGAGGGGAACACTGAAGCTTTCTTT. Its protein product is CASSAEGNTEAFF.

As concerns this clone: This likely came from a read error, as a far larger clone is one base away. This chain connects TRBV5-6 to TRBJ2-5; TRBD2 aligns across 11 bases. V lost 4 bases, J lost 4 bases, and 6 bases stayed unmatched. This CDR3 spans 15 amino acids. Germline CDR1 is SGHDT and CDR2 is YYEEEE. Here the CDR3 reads CASSVVAGGGETQYF. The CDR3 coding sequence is TGTGCCAGCAGCGTGGTAGCGGGGGGGGGAGAGACCCAGTACTTC.

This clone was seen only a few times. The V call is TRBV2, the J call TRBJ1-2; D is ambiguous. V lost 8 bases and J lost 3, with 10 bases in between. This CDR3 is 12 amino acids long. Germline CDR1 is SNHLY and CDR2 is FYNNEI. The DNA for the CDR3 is TGTGCCAGCCGATATGGGGACTATGGCTACACCTTC. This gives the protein CASRYGDYGYTF. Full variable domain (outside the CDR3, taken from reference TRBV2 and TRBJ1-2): EPEVTQTPSHQVTQMGQEVILRCVPISNHLYFYWYRQILGQKVEFLVSFYNNEISEKSEIFDDQFSVERPDGSNFTLKIRSTKLEDSAMYFCASRYGDYGYTFGSGTRLTVV.

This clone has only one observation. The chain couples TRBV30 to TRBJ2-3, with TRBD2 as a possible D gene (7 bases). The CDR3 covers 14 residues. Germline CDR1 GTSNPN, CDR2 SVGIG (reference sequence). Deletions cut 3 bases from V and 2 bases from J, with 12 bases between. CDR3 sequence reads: CAWRAGAPTDTQYF. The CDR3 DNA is TGTGCCTGGAGGGCGGGGGCCCCCACAGATACGCAGTATTTT.